These 9 T cell receptor beta chains originate from one sample sequenced in a study of patients and donors after allogeneic stem cell transplantation. TCRdb re-analysed the RT-PCR reads in MiXCR, keeping a single row per CDR3 protein. The sample yields hundreds of thousands of distinct CDR3 sequences, 16% seen once. Sequenced material: blood, either unsorted or a sorted T cell fraction (not recorded which). The receptor set was obtained from a human donor who was either an allogeneic HSCT recipient or a stem cell or donor lymphocyte infusion donor (not recorded which). It is not recorded whose cells these are; they may come from a transplant donor.

A few counts support this clonotype. J is TRBJ1-1 and V is TRBV20-1; D unclear. The CDR3 has 14 residues. V was trimmed by 3 bases and J by 1 base, leaving 12 bases between them. Germline CDR1 and CDR2: DFQATT and SNEGSKA (reference sequence). DNA of the CDR3: TGCAGTGCTAGCGGTCGGCAGACGAACACTGAAGCTTTCTTT. This gives the protein CSASGRQTNTEAFF.

The chain employs TRBV5-1 and TRBJ2-7, with 7 bases matching TRBD1. The CDR3 contains 14 residues. CDR1 is SGHRS, CDR2 YFSETQ, per germline. J lost 5 bases, V lost 4 bases, and 9 bases had no gene match. The CDR3 coding sequence is TGCGCCAGCAGCGAGCTCGACAGGGAACACGAGCAGTACTTC. It yields the protein CASSELDREHEQYF.

The chain uses TRBV4-1 and TRBJ2-7; 10 nucleotides align to TRBD1. From germline, CDR1 is MGHRA and CDR2 YSYEKL. The CDR3 has 17 amino acids. With V trimmed by 4 bases and J by 4 bases, 13 bases remained unmatched. CDR3 region: CASSRLYRDRGGYEQYF. The CDR3 region has the DNA TGCGCCAGCAGCCGACTCTACCGGGACAGGGGAGGATACGAGCAGTACTTC.

The chain combines TRBV5-6 with TRBJ1-1; TRBD1 agrees at 7 bases. Germline V lookup: CDR1 SGHDT, CDR2 YYEEEE. J was trimmed by 6 bases and V by 4 bases; bases with no gene match: 12. The CDR3 has 15 residues. The CDR3 loop reads CASSRRATGRAEAFF. The CDR3 DNA reads TGTGCCAGCAGCCGTAGGGCGACAGGGAGGGCTGAAGCTTTCTTT.

This clonotype was observed a few times. The chain joins TRBV6-1 to TRBJ1-2; a possible D gene is TRBD1 (6 bases). Per the germline V gene, CDR1 is MNHNS and CDR2 is SASEGT. Trimming removed 7 bases at V and 4 bases at J, with 19 bases between. The CDR3 is made up of 15 amino acids. The CDR3 DNA reads TGTGCCAGCACCTATAGGAGGGGGTACGGCTATGGCTACACCTTC. It specifies CASTYRRGYGYGYTF.

The rearrangement uses TRBV5-1 and TRBJ2-1; 13 bases match TRBD2. Trimming cost V 4 bases and J 6 bases; bases outside gene matches: 7. Germline CDR1 and CDR2: SGHRS and YFSETQ. CDR3 size: 16 residues. The CDR3 sequence: CASSLTSGRAGNEQFF. CDR3 sequence (DNA): TGCGCCAGCAGCCTCACTAGCGGGAGGGCCGGCAATGAGCAGTTCTTC. The complete variable domain, with remaining parts taken from reference TRBV5-1 and TRBJ2-1, reads KAGVTQTPRYLIKTRGQQVTLSCSPISGHRSVSWYQQTPGQGLQFLFEYFSETQRNKGNFPGRFSGRQFSNSRSEMNVSTLELGDSALYLCASSLTSGRAGNEQFFGPGTRLTVL.

This clonotype was seen more than once but under ten times. The chain couples TRBV20-1 to TRBJ2-1, with 7 bases identical to TRBD1. The CDR3 totals 15 residues. The junction had 13 bases not matched to a gene; V was cut back by 6 bases and J by 5 bases. Germline CDR1 is DFQATT and CDR2 is SNEGSKA (reference sequence). The DNA of the CDR3 is TGCAGTGCCTTAGACTGGGGGACAGTCCACAATGAGCAGTTCTTC. Translation: CSALDWGTVHNEQFF.

In its sample, this clonotype was seen many times. The chain employs TRBV3-1 and TRBJ2-7, with a tentative D call TRBD1 (5 bases). Germline CDR1 and CDR2: LGHDT and YNNKEL (reference sequence). The CDR3 has 14 residues. V shed 6 bases and J shed 2 bases, with 14 bases lying between them. The CDR3 region is CASRNQGVAYEQYF. In nucleotides, the CDR3 is TGTGCCAGCAGGAACCAGGGTGTCGCCTACGAGCAGTACTTC.

This clonotype occurred many times. This CDR3 reads CASSLVVAQSDYNSPLHF. For the CDR3, the DNA is TGTGCCAGCAGCTTAGTAGTGGCCCAATCCGATTATAATTCACCCCTCCACTTT. The chain uses TRBV11-2 and TRBJ1-6; the D is unclear. Germline CDR1 SGHAT, CDR2 FQNNGV. The CDR3 length is 18 residues. Between the trimmed V and J ends, which lost 1 base and 4 bases, there was a span of 17 bases.